The sequence of this T cell receptor beta chain was determined in a study of blood T cell repertoires in COVID-19. V lost 3 bases to trimming and J lost 0 bases, with 12 bases between them. This CDR3 has 16 amino acids. Germline lookup yields CDR1 SGHTS and CDR2 YDEGEE. Sequencing used immunoSEQ multiplex PCR; TCRdb keeps in-frame clones, though not all of them. The sample holds 200,000 to 300,000 clones, 90% seen once. The chain links TRBV5-8 to TRBJ1-4; D is unresolved. The sequence was obtained from a man in his fifties who had been exposed to COVID-19. Material for sequencing was PBMCs or T cells enriched from blood (not recorded which). Here the CDR3 reads CASSYSRVTTNEKLFF. CDR3 coding DNA: TGTGCCAGCAGCTACTCAAGAGTTACAACTAATGAAAAACTGTTTTTT.